Here is one T cell receptor (beta chain) with its context. Sorted populations comprised CD4+ and CD8+ T cells obtained from PBMCs. Sequencing templates came from extracted RNA that was reverse transcribed into cDNA. Data came from immunoSEQ multiplex PCR; TCRdb stores just in-frame clones and leaves some out. This table holds about 150,000 clones, 55% found once. This sample is part of a study of CD8+ T cells in alopecia areata. The receptor comes from a human donor in good health. The sample was CD4+ T cells sorted from blood.

This CDR3 reads CAWTVRGLGPGENTEAFF. The DNA for the CDR3 is TGTGCCTGGACCGTACGTGGGTTGGGGCCGGGGGAGAACACTGAAGCTTTCTTT. The rearrangement links TRBV30 to TRBJ1-1; perhaps TRBD1 as D (5 bases). The CDR3 loop spans 18 amino acids. Germline V gives CDR1 GTSNPN, CDR2 SVGIG (reference sequence). V shed 4 bases and J shed 1 base, with 25 bases lying between them.